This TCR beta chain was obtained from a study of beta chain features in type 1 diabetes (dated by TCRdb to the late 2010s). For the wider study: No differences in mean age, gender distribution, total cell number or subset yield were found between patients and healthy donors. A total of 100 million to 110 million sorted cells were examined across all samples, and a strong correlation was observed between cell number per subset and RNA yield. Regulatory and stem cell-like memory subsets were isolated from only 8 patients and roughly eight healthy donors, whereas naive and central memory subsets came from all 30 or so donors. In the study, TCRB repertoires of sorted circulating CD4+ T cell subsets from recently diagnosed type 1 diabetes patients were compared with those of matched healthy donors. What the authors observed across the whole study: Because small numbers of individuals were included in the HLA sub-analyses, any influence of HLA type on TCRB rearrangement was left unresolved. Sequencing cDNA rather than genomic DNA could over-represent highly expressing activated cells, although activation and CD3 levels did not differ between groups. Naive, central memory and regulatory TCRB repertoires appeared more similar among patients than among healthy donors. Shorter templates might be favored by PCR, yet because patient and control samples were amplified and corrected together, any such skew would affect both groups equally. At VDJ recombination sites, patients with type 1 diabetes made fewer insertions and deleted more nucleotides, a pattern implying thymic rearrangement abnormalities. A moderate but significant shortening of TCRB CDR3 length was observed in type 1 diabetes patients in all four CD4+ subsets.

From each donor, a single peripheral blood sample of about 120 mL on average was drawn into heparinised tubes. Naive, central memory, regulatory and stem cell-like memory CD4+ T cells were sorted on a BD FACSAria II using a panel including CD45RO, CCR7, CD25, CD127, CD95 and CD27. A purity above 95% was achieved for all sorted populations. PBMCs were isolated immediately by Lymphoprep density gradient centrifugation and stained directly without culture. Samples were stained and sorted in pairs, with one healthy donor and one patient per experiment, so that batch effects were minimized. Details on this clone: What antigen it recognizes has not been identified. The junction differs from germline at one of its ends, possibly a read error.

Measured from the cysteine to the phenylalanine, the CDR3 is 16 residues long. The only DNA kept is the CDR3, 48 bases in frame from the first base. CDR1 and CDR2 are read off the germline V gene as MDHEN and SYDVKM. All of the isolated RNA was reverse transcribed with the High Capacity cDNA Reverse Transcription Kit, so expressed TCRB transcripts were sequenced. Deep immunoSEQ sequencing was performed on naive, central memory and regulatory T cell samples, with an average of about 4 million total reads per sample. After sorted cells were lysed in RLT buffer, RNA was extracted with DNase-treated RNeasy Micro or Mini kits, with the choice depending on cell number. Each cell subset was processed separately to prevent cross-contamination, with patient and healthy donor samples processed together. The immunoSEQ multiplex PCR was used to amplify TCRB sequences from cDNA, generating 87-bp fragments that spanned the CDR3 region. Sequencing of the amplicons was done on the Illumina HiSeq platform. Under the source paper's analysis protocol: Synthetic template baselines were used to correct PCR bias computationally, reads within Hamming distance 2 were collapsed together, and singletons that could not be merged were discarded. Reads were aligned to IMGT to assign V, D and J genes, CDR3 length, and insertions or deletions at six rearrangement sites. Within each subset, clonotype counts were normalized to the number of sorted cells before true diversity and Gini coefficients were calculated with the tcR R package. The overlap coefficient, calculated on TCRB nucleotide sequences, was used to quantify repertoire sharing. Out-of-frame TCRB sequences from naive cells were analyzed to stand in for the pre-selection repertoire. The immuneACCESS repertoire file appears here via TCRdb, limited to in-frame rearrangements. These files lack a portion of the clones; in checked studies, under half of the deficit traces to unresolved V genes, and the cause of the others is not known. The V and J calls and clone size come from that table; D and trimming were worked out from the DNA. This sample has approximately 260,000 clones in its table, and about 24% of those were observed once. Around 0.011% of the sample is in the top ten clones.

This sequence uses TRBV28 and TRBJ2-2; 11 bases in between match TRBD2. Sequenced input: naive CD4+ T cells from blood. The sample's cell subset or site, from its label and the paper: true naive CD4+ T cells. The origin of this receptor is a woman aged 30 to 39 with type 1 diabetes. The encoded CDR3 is CASRLISGRATRELFF. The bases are TGTGCCAGCAGACTCATTAGCGGGAGGGCCACCCGGGAGCTGTTTTTT.